The present entry profiles one T cell receptor beta chain with its context. Its antigen is unidentified. The authors reverse transcribed all of the isolated RNA, so sequencing captured expressed TCRB transcripts. It was found that naive, central memory and regulatory T cell samples averaged around 3.5 million reads. Sequencing was performed with immunoSEQ multiplex PCR; in TCRdb, only in-frame clones are kept and a portion is missing. The sample records 400,000 to 550,000 clones, around 10% being singletons. This CDR3 is 14 amino acids long. The V gene lost 0 bases and the J gene lost 3 bases, with 7 bases spanning the gap. CDR1 is LGHNA and CDR2 is YSLEER in the germline V gene. The source of the sample is a study of beta chain features in type 1 diabetes. Study outcomes and limitations: The naive, central memory and Treg TCRB repertoires of patients appeared to be more similar to one another than those of healthy donors. Type 1 diabetes patients had TCRB CDR3s that were shorter (moderately but significantly so) in all four CD4+ subsets. More deletions and fewer insertions at VDJ junctions were seen in type 1 diabetes patients.

The V gene is TRBV4-3, the J gene TRBJ2-3; D is ambiguous. Sequencing was done on a sample of naive CD4+ T cells from blood. This TCR was sampled from a woman under 30 in good health. The CDR3 spells CASSQDRPTDTQYF. CDR3 nucleotide sequence: TGCGCCAGCAGCCAAGATCGGCCGACAGATACGCAGTATTTT.